This TCR beta chain appears in the sequencing data of a study of Ad26.COV2.S vaccination and SARS-CoV-2 variants. Treatment noted: roughly 19 received Ad26.COV2.S at low or high dose, single or two shots; 5 received placebo; per-sample allocation not given. The study sampled participants on day 63 after the first vaccine or placebo injection. In Boston, an adult donor aged 18-55 years took part. CDR1 is MNHNS, CDR2 SASEGT, per germline. The junction had 4 bases not matched to a gene; V was cut back by 5 bases and J by 4 bases. This CDR3 has 16 residues. Data came from immunoSEQ multiplex PCR; TCRdb stores just in-frame clones and leaves some out. Of about 390,000 clones in the sample, about 85% were seen once.

This clonotype originated in a person between 18 and 60 years old who received the Ad26.COV2.S COVID-19 vaccine or a placebo. Here the sequenced sample was peripheral blood, taken in a trial of Ad26.COV2.S vaccine versus placebo. This chain links TRBV6-1 with TRBJ2-2; 13 bases line up with TRBD2. The CDR3 bases are TGTGCCAGCAGTAAAGGACTAGCGGGGGTCACCGGGGAGCTGTTTTTT. This encodes CASSKGLAGVTGELFF.